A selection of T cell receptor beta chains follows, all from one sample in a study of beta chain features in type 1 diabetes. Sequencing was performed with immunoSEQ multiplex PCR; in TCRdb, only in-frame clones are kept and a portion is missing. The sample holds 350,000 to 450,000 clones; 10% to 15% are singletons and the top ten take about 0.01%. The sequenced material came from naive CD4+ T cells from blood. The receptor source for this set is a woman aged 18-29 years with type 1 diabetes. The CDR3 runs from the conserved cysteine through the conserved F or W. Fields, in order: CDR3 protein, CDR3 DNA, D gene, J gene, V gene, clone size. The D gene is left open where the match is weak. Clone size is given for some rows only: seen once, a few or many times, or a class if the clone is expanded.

cdr3_aa: CASRENYGYTF; cdr3_nt: TGTGCCAGCAGGGAGAACTATGGCTACACCTTC; d_call: .; j_call: TRBJ1-2; v_call: TRBV28; clone_size: few
cdr3_aa: CASGEQQNTEAFF; cdr3_nt: TGTGCTAGTGGTGAACAGCAGAACACTGAAGCTTTCTTT; d_call: .; j_call: TRBJ1-1; v_call: TRBV12-5; clone_size: .
cdr3_aa: CASSLRPSGYNEQFF; cdr3_nt: TGTGCCAGCAGCCTTAGGCCCTCAGGGTACAATGAGCAGTTCTTC; d_call: .; j_call: TRBJ2-1; v_call: TRBV9; clone_size: .
cdr3_aa: CASSYPRQGVDSGANVLTF; cdr3_nt: TGTGCCAGCAGCTACCCCAGACAGGGAGTTGACTCTGGGGCCAACGTCCTGACTTTC; d_call: TRBD1; j_call: TRBJ2-6; v_call: TRBV5-4; clone_size: .
cdr3_aa: CASSFGTGRETQYF; cdr3_nt: TGTGCCAGCAGTTTCGGGACAGGGAGAGAGACCCAGTACTTC; d_call: TRBD1; j_call: TRBJ2-5; v_call: TRBV6-5; clone_size: few
cdr3_aa: CASSSARGDQETQYF; cdr3_nt: TGTGCCAGCAGCTCAGCCCGGGGGGACCAAGAGACCCAGTACTTC; d_call: TRBD2; j_call: TRBJ2-5; v_call: TRBV5-4; clone_size: .
cdr3_aa: CASSLGLAGAWNEQFF; cdr3_nt: TGTGCCAGCAGCTTAGGACTAGCGGGAGCTTGGAATGAGCAGTTCTTC; d_call: TRBD2; j_call: TRBJ2-1; v_call: TRBV7-9; clone_size: few
cdr3_aa: CASSQAPVGANTEAFF; cdr3_nt: TGCGCCAGCAGCCAAGCGCCAGTGGGGGCGAACACTGAAGCTTTCTTT; d_call: .; j_call: TRBJ1-1; v_call: TRBV4-3; clone_size: few
cdr3_aa: CASSPRTGSANEKLFF; cdr3_nt: TGTGCCAGCTCACCACGGACAGGGAGCGCTAATGAAAAACTGTTTTTT; d_call: TRBD1; j_call: TRBJ1-4; v_call: TRBV18; clone_size: few
cdr3_aa: CASSPRLRNNEQFF; cdr3_nt: TGTGCCAGCAGTCCACGTCTCAGGAACAATGAGCAGTTCTTC; d_call: .; j_call: TRBJ2-1; v_call: TRBV14; clone_size: .
cdr3_aa: CATSLGQGYSYGYTF; cdr3_nt: TGTGCCACGAGTCTAGGACAGGGTTATTCGTATGGCTACACCTTC; d_call: TRBD1; j_call: TRBJ1-2; v_call: TRBV28; clone_size: few
cdr3_aa: CASSLWGQTDTQYF; cdr3_nt: TGTGCCAGCAGCTTGTGGGGGCAGACAGATACGCAGTATTTT; d_call: .; j_call: TRBJ2-3; v_call: TRBV7-6; clone_size: .
cdr3_aa: CASSSRLAGTGELFF; cdr3_nt: TGTGCCAGCAGCTCACGACTAGCGGGCACCGGGGAGCTGTTTTTT; d_call: TRBD2; j_call: TRBJ2-2; v_call: TRBV7-2; clone_size: few
cdr3_aa: CASSPMGPSGGYEQYF; cdr3_nt: TGTGCCAGCTCACCGATGGGACCATCGGGAGGCTACGAGCAGTACTTC; d_call: TRBD2; j_call: TRBJ2-7; v_call: TRBV18; clone_size: .
cdr3_aa: CAYQGGYEQYF; cdr3_nt: TGTGCCTACCAGGGGGGCTACGAGCAGTACTTC; d_call: .; j_call: TRBJ2-7; v_call: TRBV30; clone_size: few
cdr3_aa: CASSLPSSGVLGVEQYF; cdr3_nt: TGTGCCAGCTCCCTGCCTTCTAGCGGTGTACTTGGGGTCGAGCAGTACTTC; d_call: TRBD2; j_call: TRBJ2-7; v_call: TRBV18; clone_size: .
cdr3_aa: CASSEAGGAEKLFF; cdr3_nt: TGTGCCAGCAGTGAAGCAGGGGGCGCGGAAAAACTGTTTTTT; d_call: TRBD1; j_call: TRBJ1-4; v_call: TRBV2; clone_size: few
cdr3_aa: CASNPAEDYGYTF; cdr3_nt: TGTGCCAGCAACCCGGCCGAGGACTATGGCTACACCTTC; d_call: .; j_call: TRBJ1-2; v_call: TRBV18; clone_size: few
cdr3_aa: CASSPYRGLAVYNEQFF; cdr3_nt: TGTGCCAGCAGTCCCTACCGGGGACTAGCCGTCTACAATGAGCAGTTCTTC; d_call: TRBD2; j_call: TRBJ2-1; v_call: TRBV28; clone_size: few
cdr3_aa: CASSPDIQETQYF; cdr3_nt: TGTGCTAGCAGCCCGGACATTCAAGAGACCCAGTACTTC; d_call: .; j_call: TRBJ2-5; v_call: TRBV7-7; clone_size: few
cdr3_aa: CASSSTGDSLPYTF; cdr3_nt: TGTGCCAGCAGCTCTACTGGGGACAGTCTACCCTACACCTTC; d_call: TRBD1; j_call: TRBJ1-2; v_call: TRBV7-9; clone_size: .
cdr3_aa: CASSQGGRTGRSYGYTF; cdr3_nt: TGCGCCAGCAGCCAAGGAGGCCGGACAGGGCGGTCCTATGGCTACACCTTC; d_call: TRBD1; j_call: TRBJ1-2; v_call: TRBV4-3; clone_size: few
cdr3_aa: CASGTRGNPYQPQHF; cdr3_nt: TGTGCCAGCGGTACCAGAGGGAACCCCTATCAGCCCCAGCATTTT; d_call: .; j_call: TRBJ1-5; v_call: TRBV5-6; clone_size: few
cdr3_aa: CARQPPSGRALSYEQFF; cdr3_nt: TGTGCCAGACAACCCCCAAGCGGGAGGGCCCTCAGTTATGAGCAGTTCTTC; d_call: TRBD2; j_call: TRBJ2-1; v_call: TRBV15; clone_size: few
cdr3_aa: CASSSTGLNMNTEAFF; cdr3_nt: TGTGCCAGCAGTTCCACCGGACTCAACATGAACACTGAAGCTTTCTTT; d_call: .; j_call: TRBJ1-1; v_call: TRBV6-5; clone_size: .
cdr3_aa: CASSAREGLSNEQFF; cdr3_nt: TGTGCCAGCAGTGCCCGGGAGGGCCTGAGCAATGAGCAGTTCTTC; d_call: TRBD2; j_call: TRBJ2-1; v_call: TRBV25-1; clone_size: .
cdr3_aa: CASSSLTEAFF; cdr3_nt: TGTGCCAGCAGTTCCCTCACTGAAGCTTTCTTT; d_call: .; j_call: TRBJ1-1; v_call: TRBV25-1; clone_size: .
cdr3_aa: CASSLVQGLEVFF; cdr3_nt: TGTGCCAGCAGCTTAGTTCAGGGGTTAGAGGTGTTTTTT; d_call: .; j_call: TRBJ1-4; v_call: TRBV7-8; clone_size: .
cdr3_aa: CASSKYLGHLNTEAFF; cdr3_nt: TGTGCCAGCAGTAAATATTTGGGACACCTGAACACTGAAGCTTTCTTT; d_call: .; j_call: TRBJ1-1; v_call: TRBV27; clone_size: few
cdr3_aa: CASSPRGGFGANVLTF; cdr3_nt: TGTGCCAGCAGCCCGCGGGGTGGTTTTGGGGCCAACGTCCTGACTTTC; d_call: .; j_call: TRBJ2-6; v_call: TRBV5-4; clone_size: few
cdr3_aa: CASSVDTSGLYNEQFF; cdr3_nt: TGTGCCAGCAGCGTAGATACTAGCGGACTCTACAATGAGCAGTTCTTC; d_call: TRBD2; j_call: TRBJ2-1; v_call: TRBV9; clone_size: .
cdr3_aa: CASSLAGVGETQYF; cdr3_nt: TGTGCCAGCAGCTTAGCGGGGGTGGGAGAGACCCAGTACTTC; d_call: .; j_call: TRBJ2-5; v_call: TRBV11-2; clone_size: few
cdr3_aa: CATSPRGYGYTF; cdr3_nt: TGTGCCACCTCACCGAGGGGGTATGGCTACACCTTC; d_call: .; j_call: TRBJ1-2; v_call: TRBV27; clone_size: few
cdr3_aa: CASSSRTGLSYGYTF; cdr3_nt: TGTGCCAGCAGCTCCCGGACAGGGCTGAGCTATGGCTACACCTTC; d_call: TRBD1; j_call: TRBJ1-2; v_call: TRBV7-9; clone_size: few
cdr3_aa: CASSQAARAGYTF; cdr3_nt: TGCGCCAGCAGCCAAGCGGCCAGGGCAGGCTACACCTTC; d_call: .; j_call: TRBJ1-2; v_call: TRBV4-3; clone_size: .
cdr3_aa: CASSLVPTGMYNEQFF; cdr3_nt: TGTGCCAGCAGCTTAGTACCGACGGGGATGTACAATGAGCAGTTCTTC; d_call: .; j_call: TRBJ2-1; v_call: TRBV7-9; clone_size: few
cdr3_aa: CSVGFWGVRGNTIYF; cdr3_nt: TGCAGCGTTGGCTTTTGGGGGGTACGTGGAAACACCATATATTTT; d_call: .; j_call: TRBJ1-3; v_call: TRBV29-1; clone_size: .
cdr3_aa: CASSPGGPVETQYF; cdr3_nt: TGTGCCAGCAGCCCCGGGGGGCCTGTAGAGACCCAGTACTTC; d_call: .; j_call: TRBJ2-5; v_call: TRBV11-2; clone_size: few
cdr3_aa: CASSFLAPGTDTQYF; cdr3_nt: TGTGCCAGCAGCTTCCTAGCGCCGGGCACAGATACGCAGTATTTT; d_call: .; j_call: TRBJ2-3; v_call: TRBV28; clone_size: few
cdr3_aa: CAMTSQGEGNTIYF; cdr3_nt: TGCGCCATGACTTCACAGGGGGAAGGAAACACCATATATTTT; d_call: TRBD1; j_call: TRBJ1-3; v_call: TRBV23-1; clone_size: .
cdr3_aa: CASSLATRETQYF; cdr3_nt: TGCGCCAGCAGCTTGGCGACCAGGGAGACCCAGTACTTC; d_call: .; j_call: TRBJ2-5; v_call: TRBV5-1; clone_size: few
cdr3_aa: CASSLTVDQPQHF; cdr3_nt: TGTGCCAGCAGTTTAACGGTGGATCAGCCCCAGCATTTT; d_call: .; j_call: TRBJ1-5; v_call: TRBV27; clone_size: few
cdr3_aa: CASSSGQGIYEQYF; cdr3_nt: TGTGCCAGCAGCTCGGGACAGGGTATCTACGAGCAGTACTTC; d_call: TRBD1; j_call: TRBJ2-7; v_call: TRBV5-4; clone_size: few
cdr3_aa: CSVDRYGYTF; cdr3_nt: TGCAGCGTTGATCGGTATGGCTACACCTTC; d_call: .; j_call: TRBJ1-2; v_call: TRBV29-1; clone_size: few
cdr3_aa: CASSASGLASNEQFF; cdr3_nt: TGTGCCAGCAGCGCATCGGGACTAGCCTCCAATGAGCAGTTCTTC; d_call: TRBD2; j_call: TRBJ2-1; v_call: TRBV7-2; clone_size: .
cdr3_aa: CASSPLERVPYEQYF; cdr3_nt: TGTGCCAGTAGTCCACTAGAGCGGGTCCCCTACGAGCAGTACTTC; d_call: .; j_call: TRBJ2-7; v_call: TRBV19; clone_size: .